Following are 20 T cell receptor beta chains from one sample sequenced in a study of low-dose radiotherapy and immunotherapy resistance in tumors. A roughly 19-cycle PCR with a constant-region primer and V-primer adapter amplified TCRs. TCRdb re-called the reads through MiXCR, storing one row per CDR3 protein. The sample yields tens of thousands of distinct CDR3 sequences, 12% seen once. The time point was: before trial treatment. The source material was PBMCs, sampled before treatment. The receptors derive from a female donor with ovarian cancer.

This clonotype was detected many times. The CDR3 DNA is TGTGCCAGCAGGGGGACGCTCGAGCAGTTCTTC. Translation gives CASRGTLEQFF. The J gene is TRBJ2-1, the V gene TRBV2, with D perhaps matching TRBD1 or TRBD2 (5 bases each). Per germline, CDR1 SNHLY and CDR2 FYNNEI. There are 11 residues in the CDR3. V gave up 6 bases and J gave up 10 bases, with 10 bases separating them.

The chain combines TRBV4-1 with TRBJ2-1; D gene unclear. Trimming stripped 4 bases from V and 11 bases from J, with 6 bases between. The germline CDR1 and CDR2 sequences are MGHRA and YSYEKL. This CDR3 is built from 10 residues. CDR3: CASSPGQQFF. Here the CDR3 DNA reads TGCGCCAGCAGCCCGGGCCAGCAGTTCTTC.

CDR3 DNA: TGCGCCAGCGGCCGGGACTCTTTCCAAGAGACCCAGTACTTC. This sequence encodes CASGRDSFQETQYF. The chain has TRBV5-1 and TRBJ2-5; maybe TRBD2 (6 bases). Per the germline V gene, CDR1 is SGHRS and CDR2 is YFSETQ. This CDR3 region has 14 residues. The V gene lost 7 bases and the J gene lost 1 base, with 14 bases spanning the gap.

This clonotype was counted ten times or more. The CDR3 spells CASSPGTGLFEQYF. CDR3 nucleotide sequence: TGCGCCAGCAGCCCCGGGACAGGGTTATTCGAGCAGTACTTC. The rearrangement joins TRBV5-1 to TRBJ2-7; 9 nucleotides line up with TRBD1. There are 14 residues in the CDR3. CDR1 and CDR2 (germline): SGHRS, YFSETQ. Trimming took 4 bases from V and 6 from J; bases not matched to a gene: 8.

The gene calls are TRBV28 and TRBJ2-2, with TRBD1 matching over 10 bases. V was clipped by 8 bases and J by 5 bases; unmatched bases: 5. The V gene's germline CDR1 is MDHEN and CDR2 SYDVKM. The length of the CDR3 is 14 residues. CDR3 nucleotides: TGTGCCAGCGCCGGGACAGGGGTGACCGGGGAGCTGTTTTTT. Its protein product is CASAGTGVTGELFF.

This clonotype was observed a handful of times. This chain links TRBV18 with TRBJ1-4; no definite D call. CDR3 length: 16 amino acids. With 1 base removed from V and 8 bases from J, the gap between germline ends came to 17 bases. Looked up from germline, CDR1 is KGHSH and CDR2 is LQKENI. This CDR3 reads CASSPLLPEGGEKLFF. CDR3 sequence (DNA): TGTGCCAGCTCACCACTTCTGCCGGAGGGAGGAGAAAAACTGTTTTTT.

The V call is TRBV19, the J call TRBJ2-4; TRBD1 might be the D (6 bases). Germline V CDR1 and CDR2: LNHDA, SQIVND (reference sequence). Trimming removed 4 bases at V and 5 bases at J, with 12 bases between. There are 14 residues in the CDR3. The CDR3: CASSSDRTENIQYF. As DNA, the CDR3 is TGTGCCAGTAGTAGCGACAGGACCGAAAACATTCAGTACTTC. Complete variable domain (other parts from reference TRBV19 and TRBJ2-4): DGGITQSPKYLFRKEGQNVTLSCEQNLNHDAMYWYRQDPGQGLRLIYYSQIVNDFQKGDIAEGYSVSREKKESFPLTVTSAQKNPTAFYLCASSSDRTENIQYFGAGTRLSVL.

The chain has TRBV5-1 and TRBJ2-2, with D unresolved. Trimming removed 0 bases from V and 1 base from J, with 10 bases in between. The CDR3 contains 16 residues. CDR1 and CDR2 (germline): SGHRS, YFSETQ. CDR3 sequence: CASSLVGSRNTGELFF. In DNA form, the CDR3 reads TGCGCCAGCAGCTTGGTTGGGTCTCGGAACACCGGGGAGCTGTTTTTT.

About this clonotype itself: A far larger clone is just one base off, so this is likely a read error. CDR3 sequence reads: CASSPPLSPKADGQFF. The CDR3 DNA follows: TGTGCCAGCAGTCCCCCGTTGAGCCCAAAGGCGGATGGGCAGTTCTTC. This chain uses TRBV11-2 with TRBJ2-1; D remains ambiguous. V was shortened by 6 bases and J by 12 bases, with 27 bases between the two germline ends. This CDR3 region has 16 residues. The germline V gene has CDR1 SGHAT and CDR2 FQNNGV.

The V gene is TRBV29-1, the J gene TRBJ1-3; D gene ambiguous. The CDR3 covers 11 residues. CDR1 and CDR2 from the germline V gene are SQVTM and ANQGSEA. V was pared by 1 base and J by 3 bases, with 1 base between. The CDR3 protein is CSVEGGNTIYF. In DNA, the CDR3 is TGCAGCGTTGAAGGTGGAAACACCATATATTTT.

This clonotype was detected many times. The V and J genes are TRBV11-2 and TRBJ1-2; 8 bases are shared with TRBD1. This CDR3 is 15 amino acids long. The germline V gene encodes CDR1 SGHAT and CDR2 FQNNGV. V lost 1 base to trimming and J lost 8 bases; unmatched junction nucleotides: 9. For the CDR3, the DNA is TGTGCCAGCAGCTTAGCCGACCAGGGGGCGCGGGGCTACACCTTC. Translating it yields CASSLADQGARGYTF. Drawing the rest from reference TRBV11-2 and TRBJ1-2, the complete variable domain is EAGVAQSPRYKIIEKRQSVAFWCNPISGHATLYWYQQILGQGPKLLIQFQNNGVVDDSQLPKDRFSAERLKGVDSTLKIQPAKLEDSAVYLCASSLADQGARGYTFGSGTRLTVV.

Worth noting for this clonotype: A far larger clone is one nucleotide away, so this likely arose from a read error. The gene calls are TRBV10-3 and TRBJ2-7; no clear D gene. The last part of the DNA fits TRBJ2-1 better; the J call may be wrong. Germline CDR1 is ENHRY and CDR2 is SYGVKD. The CDR3 spans 14 residues. CDR3 nucleotides: TGTGCCATCAGTGGGTGGCCCTCCTACAATGAGCAGTTCTTC. This encodes CAISGWPSYNEQFF.

This clonotype was seen at least ten times. The chain combines TRBV6-2 or TRBV6-3 with TRBJ1-5, with 9 bases that match TRBD1. The CDR3 has 14 amino acids. Trimming at V came to 5 bases and at J to 6 bases, leaving 5 bases not matched to a gene. Germline lookup yields CDR1 MNHEY and CDR2 SVGEGT. The CDR3 DNA reads TGTGCCAGCAGTCTCGGACAGGGGCCTCAGCCCCAGCATTTT. Its translation is CASSLGQGPQPQHF.

By share of the sample, this clonotype is medium-sized. The chain couples TRBV9 to TRBJ1-2, with 7 bases that match TRBD1. Trimming took 3 bases from V and 1 from J; bases not matched to a gene: 6. Germline CDR1 is SGDLS and CDR2 is YYNGEE. The CDR3 sequence is 15 residues long. CDR3 in DNA: TGTGCCAGCAGCGCCCCACAGGGGCATAACTATGGCTACACCTTC. Its translation is CASSAPQGHNYGYTF.

V and J are TRBV28 and TRBJ2-3; 9 bases line up with TRBD2. V lost 8 bases to trimming and J lost 9 bases; unmatched junction nucleotides: 6. The CDR3 contains 12 residues. Per the germline V gene, CDR1 is MDHEN and CDR2 is SYDVKM. CDR3 nucleotide sequence: TGTGCCAGCGGTAGACTAGCGGCAACGCAGTATTTT. This codes for CASGRLAATQYF.

The table lists this clonotype with many counts. The chain uses TRBV10-1 and TRBJ1-5; D gene ambiguous. Trimming stripped 4 bases from V and 6 bases from J, with 4 bases between. The CDR3 contains 11 residues. Germline V gene lookup returns CDR1 WNHNN and CDR2 SYGVQD (reference sequence). The CDR3 is CASSAGQPQHF. The CDR3 coding sequence is TGCGCCAGCAGTGCAGGTCAGCCCCAGCATTTT.

This clonotype was recorded at least ten times. Sequence at one end of the junction differs from germline and may be a read error. The gene calls are TRBV7-7 and TRBJ2-7; 14 bases align to TRBD2. The CDR3 runs to 15 residues. CDR1 and CDR2 (germline): SSHAT, FNYEAQ (reference sequence). The CDR3 reads CASSPGLAGVYEQYF. In DNA form, the CDR3 reads TGTGCTAGCAGCCCGGGACTAGCGGGAGTCTACGAGCAGTACTTC.

This clonotype has just a few counts. The chain recombines TRBV5-1 with TRBJ1-1; D uncertain. Between the trimmed V and J ends, which lost 7 bases and 1 base, there was a span of 14 bases. There are 14 residues in the CDR3. From germline, CDR1 is SGHRS and CDR2 YFSETQ. CDR3 protein: CASCEGGQNTEAFF. The CDR3, as DNA: TGCGCCAGCTGTGAGGGTGGTCAGAACACTGAAGCTTTCTTT.

This clonotype has ten or more counts. The V gene is TRBV29-1, the J gene TRBJ1-3; D remains ambiguous. The V end was cut by 3 bases, the J end by 4 bases, with 10 bases between. CDR1 and CDR2 from the germline V gene are SQVTM and ANQGSEA. The CDR3 has 13 residues. In DNA form, the CDR3 reads TGCAGCGTTGAGAGCCAACAAGGAAACACCATATATTTT. This sequence encodes CSVESQQGNTIYF. The entire variable domain, with the rest obtained from reference TRBV29-1 and TRBJ1-3, is as follows: SAVISQKPSRDICQRGTSLTIQCQVDSQVTMMFWYRQQPGQSLTLIATANQGSEATYESGFVIDKFPISRPNLTFSTLTVSNMSPEDSSIYLCSVESQQGNTIYFGEGSWLTVV.

This clonotype occurred many times. The chain links TRBV5-1 to TRBJ2-7; TRBD1 aligns across 7 bases. The trim removed 0 bases at V and 3 bases at J, leaving 3 bases unmatched. The CDR3 has 14 amino acids. Looked up from germline, CDR1 is SGHRS and CDR2 is YFSETQ. CDR3 sequence: CASSLAGTVYEQYF. Here the CDR3 DNA reads TGCGCCAGCAGCTTGGCCGGGACAGTCTACGAGCAGTACTTC. Filled out from reference TRBV5-1 and TRBJ2-7, the complete variable domain reads KAGVTQTPRYLIKTRGQQVTLSCSPISGHRSVSWYQQTPGQGLQFLFEYFSETQRNKGNFPGRFSGRQFSNSRSEMNVSTLELGDSALYLCASSLAGTVYEQYFGPGTRLTVT.